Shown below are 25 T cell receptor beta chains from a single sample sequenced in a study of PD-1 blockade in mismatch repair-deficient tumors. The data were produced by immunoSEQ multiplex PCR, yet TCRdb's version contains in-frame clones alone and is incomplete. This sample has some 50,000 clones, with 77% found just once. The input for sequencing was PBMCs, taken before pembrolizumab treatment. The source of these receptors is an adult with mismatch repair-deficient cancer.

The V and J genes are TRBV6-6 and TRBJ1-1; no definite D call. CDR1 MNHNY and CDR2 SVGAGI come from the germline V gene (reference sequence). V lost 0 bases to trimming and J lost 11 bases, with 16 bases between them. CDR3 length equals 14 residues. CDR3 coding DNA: TGTGCCAGCAGTTACTCGTTTAGGGAGTTTGGGGCTTTCTTT. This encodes CASSYSFREFGAFF.

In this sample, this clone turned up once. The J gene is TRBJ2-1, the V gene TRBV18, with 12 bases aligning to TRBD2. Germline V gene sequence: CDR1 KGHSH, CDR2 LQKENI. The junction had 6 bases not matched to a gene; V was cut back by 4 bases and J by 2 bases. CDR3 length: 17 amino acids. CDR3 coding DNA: TGTGCCAGCTCACTTCGGACTAGCGGGAACACCTACAATGAGCAGTTCTTC. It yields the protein CASSLRTSGNTYNEQFF.

This chain's CDR3 is CASSTDRAADTQYF. Here the CDR3 DNA reads TGCGCCAGCAGCACCGACAGGGCGGCAGATACGCAGTATTTT. The J gene is TRBJ2-3, the V gene TRBV5-1; 7 bases fit TRBD1. V shed 4 bases and J 4 bases; nucleotides not matched to a gene: 6. This CDR3 spans 14 amino acids. CDR1 is SGHRS and CDR2 is YFSETQ in the germline V gene.

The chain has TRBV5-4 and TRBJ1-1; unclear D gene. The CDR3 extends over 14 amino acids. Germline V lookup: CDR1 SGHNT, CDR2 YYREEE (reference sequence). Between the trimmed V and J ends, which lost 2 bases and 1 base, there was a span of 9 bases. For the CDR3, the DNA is TGTGCCAGCAGCTTTGATGGCCGGAACACTGAAGCTTTCTTT. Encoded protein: CASSFDGRNTEAFF.

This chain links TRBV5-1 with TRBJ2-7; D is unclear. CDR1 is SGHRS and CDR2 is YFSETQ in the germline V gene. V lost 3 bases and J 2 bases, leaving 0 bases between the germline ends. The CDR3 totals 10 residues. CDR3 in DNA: TGCGCCAGCAGCTCCTACGAGCAGTACTTC. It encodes CASSSYEQYF.

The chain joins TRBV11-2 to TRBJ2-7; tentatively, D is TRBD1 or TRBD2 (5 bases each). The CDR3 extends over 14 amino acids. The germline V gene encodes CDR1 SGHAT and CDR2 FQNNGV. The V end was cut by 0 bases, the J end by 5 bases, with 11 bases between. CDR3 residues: CASSLDLVGDEQYF. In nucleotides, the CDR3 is TGTGCCAGCAGCTTAGATCTTGTGGGGGACGAGCAGTACTTC. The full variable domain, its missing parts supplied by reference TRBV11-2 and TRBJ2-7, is EAGVAQSPRYKIIEKRQSVAFWCNPISGHATLYWYQQILGQGPKLLIQFQNNGVVDDSQLPKDRFSAERLKGVDSTLKIQPAKLEDSAVYLCASSLDLVGDEQYFGPGTRLTVT.

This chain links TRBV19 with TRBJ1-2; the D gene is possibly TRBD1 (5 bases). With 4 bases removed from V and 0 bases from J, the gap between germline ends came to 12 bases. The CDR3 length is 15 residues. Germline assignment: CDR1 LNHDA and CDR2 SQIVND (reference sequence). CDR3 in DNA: TGTGCCAGTAGTACCTCAGGGTCTGCTAACTATGGCTACACCTTC. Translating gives CASSTSGSANYGYTF.

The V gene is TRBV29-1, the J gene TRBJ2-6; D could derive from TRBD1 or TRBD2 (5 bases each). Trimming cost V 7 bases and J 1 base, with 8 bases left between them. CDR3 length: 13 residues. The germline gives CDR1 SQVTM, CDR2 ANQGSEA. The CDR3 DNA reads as TGCAGCGGAGGGGATTCTGGGGCCAACGTCCTGACTTTC. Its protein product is CSGGDSGANVLTF.

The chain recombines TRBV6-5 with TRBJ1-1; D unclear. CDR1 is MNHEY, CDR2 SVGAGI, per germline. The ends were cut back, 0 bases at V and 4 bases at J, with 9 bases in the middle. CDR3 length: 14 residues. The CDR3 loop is CASSYSGSITEAFF. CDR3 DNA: TGTGCCAGCAGTTACTCCGGCAGTATCACTGAAGCTTTCTTT.

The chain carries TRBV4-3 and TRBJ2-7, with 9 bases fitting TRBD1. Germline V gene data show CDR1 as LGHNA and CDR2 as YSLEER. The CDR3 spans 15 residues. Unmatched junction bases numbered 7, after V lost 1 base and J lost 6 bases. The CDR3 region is CASSQAGTGFREQYF. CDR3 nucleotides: TGCGCCAGCAGCCAAGCGGGGACAGGGTTTCGCGAGCAGTACTTC.

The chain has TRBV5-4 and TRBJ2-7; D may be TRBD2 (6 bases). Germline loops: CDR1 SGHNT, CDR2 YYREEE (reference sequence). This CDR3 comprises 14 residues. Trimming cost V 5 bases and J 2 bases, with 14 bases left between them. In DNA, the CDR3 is TGTGCCAGCAGGCTTGACCGGGGGACCTACGAGCAGTACTTC. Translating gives CASRLDRGTYEQYF.

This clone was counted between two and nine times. The CDR3 DNA follows: TGTGCCAGCAGTTACTCCAGGGCGAGCTATGGCTACACCTTC. It is translated as CASSYSRASYGYTF. The rearrangement links TRBV6-5 to TRBJ1-2, with D perhaps TRBD1 (5 bases). Germline CDR1 and CDR2: MNHEY and SVGAGI. CDR3 length equals 14 residues. V lost 0 bases and J lost 4, with 9 bases in between.

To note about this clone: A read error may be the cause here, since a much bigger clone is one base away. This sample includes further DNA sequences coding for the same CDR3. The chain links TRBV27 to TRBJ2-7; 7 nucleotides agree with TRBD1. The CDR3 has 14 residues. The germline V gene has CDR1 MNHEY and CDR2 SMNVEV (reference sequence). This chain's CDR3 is CASSSDRLNYEQYF. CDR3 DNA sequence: TGTGCCAGTAGTTCGGACAGGTTGAACTACGAGCAGTACTTC.

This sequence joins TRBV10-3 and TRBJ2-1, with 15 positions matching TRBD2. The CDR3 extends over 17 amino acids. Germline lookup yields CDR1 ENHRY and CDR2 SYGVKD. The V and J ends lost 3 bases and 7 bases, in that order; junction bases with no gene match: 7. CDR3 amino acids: CAISENPGTSGRNEQFF. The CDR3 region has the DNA TGTGCCATCAGTGAAAACCCCGGGACTAGCGGGAGGAATGAGCAGTTCTTC.

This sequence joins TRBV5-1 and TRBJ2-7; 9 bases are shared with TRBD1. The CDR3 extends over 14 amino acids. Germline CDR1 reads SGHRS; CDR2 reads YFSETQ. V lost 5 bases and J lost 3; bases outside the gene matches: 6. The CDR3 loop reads CASSLPGQGYEQYF. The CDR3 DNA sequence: TGCGCCAGCAGTCTACCGGGACAGGGCTACGAGCAGTACTTC.

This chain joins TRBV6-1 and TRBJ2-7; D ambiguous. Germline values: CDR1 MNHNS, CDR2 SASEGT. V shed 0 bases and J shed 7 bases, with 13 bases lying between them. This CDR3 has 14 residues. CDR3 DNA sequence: TGTGCCAGCAGTGAAGCTGGCAGCTTGGGGGAGCAGTACTTC. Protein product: CASSEAGSLGEQYF.

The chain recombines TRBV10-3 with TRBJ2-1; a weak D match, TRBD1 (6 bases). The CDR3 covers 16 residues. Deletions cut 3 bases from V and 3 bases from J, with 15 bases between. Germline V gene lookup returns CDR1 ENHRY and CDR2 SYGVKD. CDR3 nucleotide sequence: TGTGCCATCAGTGATCTCCGGGACACCAGCTACAATGAGCAGTTCTTC. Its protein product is CAISDLRDTSYNEQFF.

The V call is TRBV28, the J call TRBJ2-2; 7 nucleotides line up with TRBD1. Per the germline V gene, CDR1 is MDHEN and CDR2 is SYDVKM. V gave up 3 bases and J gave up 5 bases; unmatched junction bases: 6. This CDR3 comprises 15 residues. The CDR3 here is CASSFTRGRTGELFF. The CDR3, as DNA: TGTGCCAGCAGTTTTACGAGGGGGCGAACCGGGGAGCTGTTTTTT.

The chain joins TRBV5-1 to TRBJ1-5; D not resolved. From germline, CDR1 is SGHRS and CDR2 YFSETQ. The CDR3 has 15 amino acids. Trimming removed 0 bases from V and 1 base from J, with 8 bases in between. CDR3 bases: TGCGCCAGCAGCTTGGACGGAGGAAGCAATCAGCCCCAGCATTTT. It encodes CASSLDGGSNQPQHF.

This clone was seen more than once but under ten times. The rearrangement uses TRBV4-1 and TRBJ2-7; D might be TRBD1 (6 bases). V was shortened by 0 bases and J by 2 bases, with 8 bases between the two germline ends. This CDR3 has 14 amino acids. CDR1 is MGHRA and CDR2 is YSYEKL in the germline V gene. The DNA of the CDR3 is TGCGCCAGCAGCCAAGATGGACAGACCTACGAGCAGTACTTC. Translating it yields CASSQDGQTYEQYF.

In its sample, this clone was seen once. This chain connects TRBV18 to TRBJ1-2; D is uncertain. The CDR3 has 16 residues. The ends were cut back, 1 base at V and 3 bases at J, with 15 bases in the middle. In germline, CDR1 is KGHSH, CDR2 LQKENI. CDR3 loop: CASSPLALRRDYGYTF. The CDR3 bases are TGTGCCAGCTCACCACTAGCCCTTCGAAGGGACTATGGCTACACCTTC.

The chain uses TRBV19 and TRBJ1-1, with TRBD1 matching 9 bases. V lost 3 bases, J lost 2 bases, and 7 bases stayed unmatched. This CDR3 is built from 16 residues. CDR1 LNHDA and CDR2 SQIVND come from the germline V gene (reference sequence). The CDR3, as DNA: TGTGCCAGTAGTATGGGGACAGGGAGAACCAACACTGAAGCTTTCTTT. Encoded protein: CASSMGTGRTNTEAFF.

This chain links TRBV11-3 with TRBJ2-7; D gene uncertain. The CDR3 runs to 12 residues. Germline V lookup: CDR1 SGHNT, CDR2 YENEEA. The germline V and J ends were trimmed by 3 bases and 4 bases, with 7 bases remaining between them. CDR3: CASSLDGYEQYF. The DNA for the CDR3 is TGTGCCAGCAGCTTGGATGGATACGAGCAGTACTTC.

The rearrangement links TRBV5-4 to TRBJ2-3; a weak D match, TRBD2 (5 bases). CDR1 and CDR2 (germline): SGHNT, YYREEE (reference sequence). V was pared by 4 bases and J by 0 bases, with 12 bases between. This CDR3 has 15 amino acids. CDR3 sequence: CASSLEGGSTDTQYF. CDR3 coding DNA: TGTGCCAGCAGCCTAGAGGGCGGAAGCACAGATACGCAGTATTTT.

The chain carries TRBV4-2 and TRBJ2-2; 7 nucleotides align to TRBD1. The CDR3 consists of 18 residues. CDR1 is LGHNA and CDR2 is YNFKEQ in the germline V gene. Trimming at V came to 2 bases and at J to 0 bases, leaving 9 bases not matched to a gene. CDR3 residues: CASSQKRSGTANTGELFF. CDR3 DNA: TGTGCCAGCAGCCAAAAGAGATCCGGGACAGCGAACACCGGGGAGCTGTTTTTT.